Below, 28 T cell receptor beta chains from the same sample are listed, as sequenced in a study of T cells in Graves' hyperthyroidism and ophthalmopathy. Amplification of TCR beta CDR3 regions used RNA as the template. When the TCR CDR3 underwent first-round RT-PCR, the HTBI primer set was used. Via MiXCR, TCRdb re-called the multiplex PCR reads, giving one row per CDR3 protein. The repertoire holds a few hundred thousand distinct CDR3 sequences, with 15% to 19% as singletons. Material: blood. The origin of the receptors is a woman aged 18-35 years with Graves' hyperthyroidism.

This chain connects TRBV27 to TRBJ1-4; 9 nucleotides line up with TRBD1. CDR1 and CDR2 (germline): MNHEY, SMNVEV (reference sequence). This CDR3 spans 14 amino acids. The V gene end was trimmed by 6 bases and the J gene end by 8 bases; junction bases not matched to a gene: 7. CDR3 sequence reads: CASRGTGKGEKLFF. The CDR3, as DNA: TGTGCCAGCAGAGGGACAGGGAAGGGGGAAAAACTGTTTTTT. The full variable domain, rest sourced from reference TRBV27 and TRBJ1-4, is EAQVTQNPRYLITVTGKKLTVTCSQNMNHEYMSWYRQDPGLGLRQIYYSMNVEVTDKGDVPEGYKVSRKEKRNFPLILESPSPNQTSLYFCASRGTGKGEKLFFGSGTQLSVL.

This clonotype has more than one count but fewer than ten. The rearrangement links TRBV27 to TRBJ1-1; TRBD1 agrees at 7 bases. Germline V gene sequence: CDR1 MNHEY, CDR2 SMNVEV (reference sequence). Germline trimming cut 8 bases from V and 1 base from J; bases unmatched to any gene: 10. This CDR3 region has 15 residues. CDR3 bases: TGTGCCAGCGGTGGACCGGGACAGTGGAACACTGAAGCTTTCTTT. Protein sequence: CASGGPGQWNTEAFF.

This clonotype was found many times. This chain's CDR3 is CASSSLTHNEQFF. DNA for the CDR3: TGCGCCAGCAGCTCCTTAACTCACAATGAGCAGTTCTTC. The chain uses TRBV5-1 and TRBJ2-1; D is unresolved. This CDR3 spans 13 amino acids. The V and J ends lost 3 bases and 5 bases respectively, with 9 bases between them. Germline CDR1 reads SGHRS; CDR2 reads YFSETQ.

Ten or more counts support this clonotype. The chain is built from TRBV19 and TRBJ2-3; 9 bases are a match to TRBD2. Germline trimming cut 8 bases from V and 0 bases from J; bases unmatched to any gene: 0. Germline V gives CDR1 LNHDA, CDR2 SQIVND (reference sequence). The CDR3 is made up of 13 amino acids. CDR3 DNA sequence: TGTGCCAGTGGACTAGCGAGCACAGATACGCAGTATTTT. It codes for CASGLASTDTQYF. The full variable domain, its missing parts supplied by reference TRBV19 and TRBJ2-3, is DGGITQSPKYLFRKEGQNVTLSCEQNLNHDAMYWYRQDPGQGLRLIYYSQIVNDFQKGDIAEGYSVSREKKESFPLTVTSAQKNPTAFYLCASGLASTDTQYFGPGTRLTVL.

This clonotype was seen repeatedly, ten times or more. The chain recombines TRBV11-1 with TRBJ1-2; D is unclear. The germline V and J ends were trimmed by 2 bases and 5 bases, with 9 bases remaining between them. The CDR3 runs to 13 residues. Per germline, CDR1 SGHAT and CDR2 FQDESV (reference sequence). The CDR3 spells CASSLQSGYGYTF. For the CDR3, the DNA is TGTGCCAGCAGCTTACAGTCAGGTTATGGCTACACCTTC. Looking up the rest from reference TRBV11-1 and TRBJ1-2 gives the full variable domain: EAEVAQSPRYKITEKSQAVAFWCDPISGHATLYWYRQILGQGPELLVQFQDESVVDDSQLPKDRFSAERLKGVDSTLKIQPAELGDSAMYLCASSLQSGYGYTFGSGTRLTVV.

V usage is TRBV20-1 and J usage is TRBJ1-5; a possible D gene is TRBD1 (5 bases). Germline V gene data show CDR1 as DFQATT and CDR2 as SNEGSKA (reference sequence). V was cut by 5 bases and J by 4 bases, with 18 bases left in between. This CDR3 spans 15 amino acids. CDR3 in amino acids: CSAGKDGAGNQPQHF. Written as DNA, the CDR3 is TGCAGTGCTGGGAAGGATGGGGCAGGGAATCAGCCCCAGCATTTT.

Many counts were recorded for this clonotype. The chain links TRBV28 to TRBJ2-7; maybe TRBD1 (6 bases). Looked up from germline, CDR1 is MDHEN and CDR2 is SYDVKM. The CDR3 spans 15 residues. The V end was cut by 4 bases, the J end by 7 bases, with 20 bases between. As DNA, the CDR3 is TGTGCCAGCAGTTCTGGGACGGCCAGGGGCGGAGAGCAGTACTTC. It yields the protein CASSSGTARGGEQYF.

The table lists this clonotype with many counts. CDR3 protein: CASSRTGQGYQPQHF. The CDR3 DNA reads as TGTGCCAGCAGTCGCACGGGACAGGGGTATCAGCCCCAGCATTTT. This chain links TRBV7-2 with TRBJ1-5, with TRBD1 matching 10 bases. Germline assignment: CDR1 SGHTA and CDR2 FQGNSA. Germline trimming cut 6 bases from V and 5 bases from J; bases unmatched to any gene: 7. The CDR3 is 15 residues long.

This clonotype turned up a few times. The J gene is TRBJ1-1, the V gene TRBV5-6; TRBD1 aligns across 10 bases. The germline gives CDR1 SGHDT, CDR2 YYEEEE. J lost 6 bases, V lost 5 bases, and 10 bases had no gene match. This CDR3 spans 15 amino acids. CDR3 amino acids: CASREPGQGIAEAFF. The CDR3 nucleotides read TGTGCCAGCAGGGAGCCGGGACAGGGGATCGCTGAAGCTTTCTTT.

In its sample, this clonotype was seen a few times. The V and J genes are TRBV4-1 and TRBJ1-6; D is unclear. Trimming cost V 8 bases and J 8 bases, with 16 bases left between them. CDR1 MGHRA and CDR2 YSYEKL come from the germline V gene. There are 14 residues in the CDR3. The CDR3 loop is CASASQVRDSPLHF. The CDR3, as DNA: TGCGCCAGCGCTTCGCAGGTACGGGATTCACCCCTCCACTTT.

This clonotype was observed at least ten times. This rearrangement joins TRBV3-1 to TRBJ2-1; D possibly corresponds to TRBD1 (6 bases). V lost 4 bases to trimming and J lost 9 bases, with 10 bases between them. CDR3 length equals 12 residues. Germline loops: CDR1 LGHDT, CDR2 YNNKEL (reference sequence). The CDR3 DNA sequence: TGTGCCAGCAGCCTCGTACAGGGTGAGCAGTTCTTC. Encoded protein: CASSLVQGEQFF.

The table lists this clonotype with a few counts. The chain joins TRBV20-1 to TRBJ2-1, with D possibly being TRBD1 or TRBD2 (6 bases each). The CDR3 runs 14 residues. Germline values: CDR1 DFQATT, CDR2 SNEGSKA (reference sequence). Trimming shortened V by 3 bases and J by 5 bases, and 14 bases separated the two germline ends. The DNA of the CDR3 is TGCAGTGCTAGGCTGGGGGGCTTTGACAATGAGCAGTTCTTC. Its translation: CSARLGGFDNEQFF.

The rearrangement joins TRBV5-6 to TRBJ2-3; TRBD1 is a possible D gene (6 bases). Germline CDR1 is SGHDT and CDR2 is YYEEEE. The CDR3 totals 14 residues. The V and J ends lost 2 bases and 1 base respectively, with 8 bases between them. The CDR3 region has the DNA TGTGCCAGCAGCTTCCGGACAGGCACAGATACGCAGTATTTT. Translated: CASSFRTGTDTQYF.

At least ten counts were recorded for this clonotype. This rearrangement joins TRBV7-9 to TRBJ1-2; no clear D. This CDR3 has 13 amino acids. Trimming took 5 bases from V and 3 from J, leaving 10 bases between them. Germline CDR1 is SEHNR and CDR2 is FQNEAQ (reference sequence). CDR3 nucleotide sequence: TGTGCCAGCAGCCTGGGAGAGTACTATGGCTACACCTTC. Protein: CASSLGEYYGYTF. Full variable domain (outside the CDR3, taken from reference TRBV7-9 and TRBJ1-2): DTGVSQNPRHKITKRGQNVTFRCDPISEHNRLYWYRQTLGQGPEFLTYFQNEAQLEKSRLLSDRFSAERPKGSFSTLEIQRTEQGDSAMYLCASSLGEYYGYTFGSGTRLTVV.

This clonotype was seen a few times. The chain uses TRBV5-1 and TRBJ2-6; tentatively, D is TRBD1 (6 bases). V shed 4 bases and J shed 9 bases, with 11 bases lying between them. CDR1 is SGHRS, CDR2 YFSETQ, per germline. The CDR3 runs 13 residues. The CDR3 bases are TGCGCCAGCAGCCTGGACAGCAACAACGTCCTGACTTTC. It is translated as CASSLDSNNVLTF.

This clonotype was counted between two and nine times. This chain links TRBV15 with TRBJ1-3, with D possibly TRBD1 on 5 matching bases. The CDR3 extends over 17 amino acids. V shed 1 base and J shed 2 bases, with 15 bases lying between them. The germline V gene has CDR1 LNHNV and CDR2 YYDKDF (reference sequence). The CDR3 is CATSRGSGLSAGNTIYF. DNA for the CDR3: TGTGCCACCAGCAGAGGCTCAGGGTTATCGGCTGGAAACACCATATATTTT. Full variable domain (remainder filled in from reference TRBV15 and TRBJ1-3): DAMVIQNPRYQVTQFGKPVTLSCSQTLNHNVMYWYQQKSSQAPKLLFHYYDKDFNNEADTPDNFQSRRPNTSFCFLDIRSPGLGDTAMYLCATSRGSGLSAGNTIYFGEGSWLTVV.

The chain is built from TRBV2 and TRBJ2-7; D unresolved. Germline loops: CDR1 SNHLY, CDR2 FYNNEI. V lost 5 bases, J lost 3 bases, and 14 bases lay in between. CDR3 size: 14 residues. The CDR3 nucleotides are TGTGCCAGCAGTAGGAAGGGCTGGGACTACGAGCAGTACTTC. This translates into CASSRKGWDYEQYF.

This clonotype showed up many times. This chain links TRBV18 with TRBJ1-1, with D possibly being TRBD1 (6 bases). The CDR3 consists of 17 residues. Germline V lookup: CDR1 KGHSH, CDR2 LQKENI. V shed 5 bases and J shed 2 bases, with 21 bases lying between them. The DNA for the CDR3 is TGTGCCAGCTCAGAGCTACAGGGTTCGAGGGAAAACACTGAAGCTTTCTTT. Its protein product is CASSELQGSRENTEAFF.

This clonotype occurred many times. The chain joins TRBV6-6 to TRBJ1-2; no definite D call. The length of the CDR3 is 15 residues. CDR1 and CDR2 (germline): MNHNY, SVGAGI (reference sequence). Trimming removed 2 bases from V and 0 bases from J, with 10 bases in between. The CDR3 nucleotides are TGTGCCAGCAGTTACAGCGGCAGGACTAACTATGGCTACACCTTC. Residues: CASSYSGRTNYGYTF.

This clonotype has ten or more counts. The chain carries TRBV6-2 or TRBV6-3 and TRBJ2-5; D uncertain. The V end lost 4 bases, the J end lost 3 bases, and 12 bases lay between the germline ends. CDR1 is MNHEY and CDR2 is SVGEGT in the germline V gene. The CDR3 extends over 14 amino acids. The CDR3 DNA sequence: TGTGCCAGCAGTTTTAACGCCCTGGAAGAGACCCAGTACTTC. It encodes CASSFNALEETQYF.

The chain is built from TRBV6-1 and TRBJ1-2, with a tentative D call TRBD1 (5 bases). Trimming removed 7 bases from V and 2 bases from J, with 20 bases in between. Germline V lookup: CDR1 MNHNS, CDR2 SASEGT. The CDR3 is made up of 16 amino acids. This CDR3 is CASIPGVPARNYGYTF. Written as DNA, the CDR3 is TGTGCCAGCATCCCGGGGGTCCCGGCGCGGAACTATGGCTACACCTTC.

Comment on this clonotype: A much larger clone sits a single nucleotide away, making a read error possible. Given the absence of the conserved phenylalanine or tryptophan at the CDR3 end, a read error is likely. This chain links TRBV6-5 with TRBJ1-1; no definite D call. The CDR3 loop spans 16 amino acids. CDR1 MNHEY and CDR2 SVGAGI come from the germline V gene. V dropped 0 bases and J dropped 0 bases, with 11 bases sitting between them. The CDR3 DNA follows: TGTGCCAGCAGTTACTCGACTCTGGTAATGAACACTGAAGCTTTCTTG. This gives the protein CASSYSTLVMNTEAFL.

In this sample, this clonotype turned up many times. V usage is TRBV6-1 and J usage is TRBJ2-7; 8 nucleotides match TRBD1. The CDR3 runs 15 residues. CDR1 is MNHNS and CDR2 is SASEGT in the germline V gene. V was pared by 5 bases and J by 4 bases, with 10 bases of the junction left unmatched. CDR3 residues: CASSLAGGDIYEQYF. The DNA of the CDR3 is TGTGCCAGCAGTTTAGCAGGGGGCGATATTTACGAGCAGTACTTC.

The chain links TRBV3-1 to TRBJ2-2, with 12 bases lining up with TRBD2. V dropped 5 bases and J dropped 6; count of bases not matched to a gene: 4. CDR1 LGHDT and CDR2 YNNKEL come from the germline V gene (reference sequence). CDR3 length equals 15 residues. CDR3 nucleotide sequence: TGTGCCAGCAGCAAGACTAGCGGGAGAGCCGGGGAGCTGTTTTTT. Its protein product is CASSKTSGRAGELFF.

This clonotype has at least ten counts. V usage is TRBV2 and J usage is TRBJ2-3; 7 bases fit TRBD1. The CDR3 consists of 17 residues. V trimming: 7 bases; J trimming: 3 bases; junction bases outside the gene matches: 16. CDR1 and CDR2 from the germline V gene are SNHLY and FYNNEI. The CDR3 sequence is CASISQARQGMTDTQYF. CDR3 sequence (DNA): TGTGCCAGCATCTCCCAGGCGAGACAGGGAATGACAGATACGCAGTATTTT.

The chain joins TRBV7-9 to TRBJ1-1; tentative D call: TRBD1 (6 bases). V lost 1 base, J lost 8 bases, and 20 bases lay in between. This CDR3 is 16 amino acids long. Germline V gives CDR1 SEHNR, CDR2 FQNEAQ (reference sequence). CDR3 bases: TGTGCCAGCAGCTTAGAAGCGCGTGGACAGCGCTCGGAAGCTTTCTTT. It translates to CASSLEARGQRSEAFF.

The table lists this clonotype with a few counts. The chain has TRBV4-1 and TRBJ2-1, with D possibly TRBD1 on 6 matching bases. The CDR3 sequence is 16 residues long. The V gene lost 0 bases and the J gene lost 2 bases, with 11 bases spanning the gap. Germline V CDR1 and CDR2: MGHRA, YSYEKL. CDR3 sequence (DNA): TGCGCCAGCAGCCAAGACAGGGGTGACCCCTACAATGAGCAGTTCTTC. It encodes CASSQDRGDPYNEQFF.

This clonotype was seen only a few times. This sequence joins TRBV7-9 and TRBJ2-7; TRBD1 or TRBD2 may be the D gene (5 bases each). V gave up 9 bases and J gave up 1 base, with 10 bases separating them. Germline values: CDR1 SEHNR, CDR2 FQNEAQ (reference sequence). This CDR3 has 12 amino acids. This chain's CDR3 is CASGTGSYEQYF. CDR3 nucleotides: TGTGCCAGTGGGACGGGATCCTACGAGCAGTACTTC. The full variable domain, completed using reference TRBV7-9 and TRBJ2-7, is DTGVSQNPRHKITKRGQNVTFRCDPISEHNRLYWYRQTLGQGPEFLTYFQNEAQLEKSRLLSDRFSAERPKGSFSTLEIQRTEQGDSAMYLCASGTGSYEQYFGPGTRLTVT.